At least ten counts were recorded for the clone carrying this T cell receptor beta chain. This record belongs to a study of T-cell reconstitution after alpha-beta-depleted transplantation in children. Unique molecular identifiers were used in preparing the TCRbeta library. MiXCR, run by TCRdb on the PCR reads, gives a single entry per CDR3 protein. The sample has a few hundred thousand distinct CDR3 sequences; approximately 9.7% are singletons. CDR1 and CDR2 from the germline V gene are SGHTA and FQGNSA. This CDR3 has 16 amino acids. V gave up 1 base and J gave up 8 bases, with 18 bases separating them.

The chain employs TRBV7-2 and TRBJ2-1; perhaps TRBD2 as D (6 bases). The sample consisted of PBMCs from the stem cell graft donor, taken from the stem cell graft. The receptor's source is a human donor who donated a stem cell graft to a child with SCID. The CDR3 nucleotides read TGTGCCAGCAGCTTAGGAGGGACTCTCTCCGGGCATGAGCAGTTCTTC. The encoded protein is CASSLGGTLSGHEQFF.